These 30 T cell receptor beta chains originate from one sample sequenced in a study of graft-versus-host responses after intestinal transplantation. TCRdb's table, derived via immunoSEQ multiplex PCR, lists solely in-frame clones and lacks some. The sample has about 16,000 clones, roughly 84% seen once. Lymphocytes (intraepithelial and lamina propria) were released by processing the graft tissue. Sample: ileum tissue, taken approximately 83 weeks after intestinal transplantation. These receptors originate from a human patient who received an intestinal transplant, so some T cells may come from the graft donor.

This chain links TRBV5-4 with TRBJ1-2; D remains unclear. V was cut by 4 bases and J by 3 bases, with 7 bases left in between. This CDR3 comprises 12 residues. The germline V gene has CDR1 SGHNT and CDR2 YYREEE (reference sequence). This CDR3 is CASSPDDYGYTF. CDR3 DNA: TGTGCCAGCAGCCCGGACGACTATGGCTACACCTTC.

The J gene is TRBJ2-2, the V gene TRBV6-1; D is unresolved. The length of the CDR3 is 13 residues. Trimming took off 7 bases at V and 5 bases at J, with 11 bases between the two ends. Germline loops: CDR1 MNHNS, CDR2 SASEGT. The CDR3, as DNA: TGTGCCAGCATCCCGTCGATGACCGGGGAGCTGTTTTTT. It is translated as CASIPSMTGELFF.

This chain joins TRBV5-1 and TRBJ2-3; D gene uncertain. CDR3 length: 15 amino acids. The germline CDR1 and CDR2 sequences are SGHRS and YFSETQ. V shed 1 base and J shed 1 base, with 10 bases lying between them. Here the CDR3 reads CASSLRSYGTDTQYF. The CDR3 DNA follows: TGCGCCAGCAGCTTGAGGAGTTACGGCACAGATACGCAGTATTTT. The variable domain in full, completed from reference TRBV5-1 and TRBJ2-3, reads KAGVTQTPRYLIKTRGQQVTLSCSPISGHRSVSWYQQTPGQGLQFLFEYFSETQRNKGNFPGRFSGRQFSNSRSEMNVSTLELGDSALYLCASSLRSYGTDTQYFGPGTRLTVL.

The chain recombines TRBV15 with TRBJ1-5; D might be TRBD1 (5 bases). The length of the CDR3 is 14 residues. Germline V gene sequence: CDR1 LNHNV, CDR2 YYDKDF (reference sequence). Trimming removed 6 bases from V and 2 bases from J, with 11 bases in between. The CDR3 region is CATRRWGGNQPQHF. In DNA, the CDR3 is TGTGCCACCAGGCGGTGGGGGGGCAATCAGCCCCAGCATTTT. The full variable domain, its missing parts supplied by reference TRBV15 and TRBJ1-5, is DAMVIQNPRYQVTQFGKPVTLSCSQTLNHNVMYWYQQKSSQAPKLLFHYYDKDFNNEADTPDNFQSRRPNTSFCFLDIRSPGLGDTAMYLCATRRWGGNQPQHFGDGTRLSIL.

As DNA, the CDR3 is TGCGCCAGCAGGCCCCCGGGTACTGGGGCCAACGTCCTGACTTTC. Translated: CASRPPGTGANVLTF. V usage is TRBV5-1 and J usage is TRBJ2-6; no clear D. The germline V gene encodes CDR1 SGHRS and CDR2 YFSETQ. V lost 5 bases, J lost 2 bases, and 11 bases lay in between. CDR3 length: 15 amino acids.

The J gene is TRBJ1-1, the V gene TRBV18, with a possible D match to TRBD1 (6 bases). The germline V gene encodes CDR1 KGHSH and CDR2 LQKENI. The CDR3 is made up of 14 amino acids. Trimming shortened V by 2 bases and J by 5 bases, and 12 bases separated the two germline ends. The DNA for the CDR3 is TGTGCCAGCTCACCAAAACAGGGAGGGACTGAAGCTTTCTTT. It specifies CASSPKQGGTEAFF. The full variable domain, rest sourced from reference TRBV18 and TRBJ1-1, is NAGVMQNPRHLVRRRGQEARLRCSPMKGHSHVYWYRQLPEEGLKFMVYLQKENIIDESGMPKERFSAEFPKEGPSILRIQQVVRGDSAAYFCASSPKQGGTEAFFGQGTRLTVV.

The chain recombines TRBV6-1 with TRBJ2-3, with D unresolved. Trimming shortened V by 3 bases and J by 0 bases, and 10 bases separated the two germline ends. This CDR3 has 15 amino acids. From germline, CDR1 is MNHNS and CDR2 SASEGT. The CDR3 is CASSDRVTSTDTQYF. The CDR3 region has the DNA TGTGCCAGCAGTGACAGAGTAACTAGCACAGATACGCAGTATTTT.

V is TRBV25-1 and J is TRBJ2-7; D unresolved. This CDR3 has 11 amino acids. Germline values: CDR1 MGHDK, CDR2 SYGVNS. V was clipped by 5 bases and J by 7 bases, with 9 bases between them. The CDR3 here is CASSQSVEQYF. DNA of the CDR3: TGTGCCAGCAGTCAAAGTGTGGAGCAGTACTTC.

This sequence joins TRBV9 and TRBJ2-2, with 7 bases fitting TRBD2. CDR3 length: 18 amino acids. The germline CDR1 and CDR2 sequences are SGDLS and YYNGEE. V lost 3 bases to trimming and J lost 4 bases; unmatched junction nucleotides: 15. The CDR3 nucleotides are TGTGCCAGCAGCGCCCGTCCTCGGGGGGAGGTTAGCACCGGGGAGCTGTTTTTT. This gives the protein CASSARPRGEVSTGELFF.

In DNA form, the CDR3 reads TGCGCCAGCAGCCAAGAGGGATCCGGGACAAAAGGTGGCTACACCTTC. It translates to CASSQEGSGTKGGYTF. The chain recombines TRBV4-1 with TRBJ1-2; a possible D gene is TRBD1 (6 bases). The germline V gene has CDR1 MGHRA and CDR2 YSYEKL. The germline V and J ends were trimmed by 0 bases and 7 bases, with 18 bases remaining between them. The CDR3 totals 16 residues.

V gene TRBV7-8 combines with J gene TRBJ2-7; D is unclear. From germline, CDR1 is SGHVS and CDR2 FQNEAQ. V gave up 5 bases and J gave up 6 bases, with 8 bases separating them. The CDR3 contains 11 residues. The CDR3 sequence is CASSRALEQYF. The DNA for the CDR3 is TGTGCCAGCAGCCGAGCCCTCGAGCAGTACTTC.

The chain combines TRBV2 with TRBJ1-2; TRBD1 matches 9 bases. Germline V gene data show CDR1 as SNHLY and CDR2 as FYNNEI. J gave up 7 bases and V 3 bases, and 3 bases lay outside the gene matches. The CDR3 runs to 13 residues. The CDR3 DNA reads TGTGCCAGCAGTGATATGACAGGGGGTGGCTACACCTTC. The encoded protein is CASSDMTGGGYTF. Supplemented by reference TRBV2 and TRBJ1-2, the full variable domain reads EPEVTQTPSHQVTQMGQEVILRCVPISNHLYFYWYRQILGQKVEFLVSFYNNEISEKSEIFDDQFSVERPDGSNFTLKIRSTKLEDSAMYFCASSDMTGGGYTFGSGTRLTVV.

The chain links TRBV7-8 to TRBJ2-5; weak D call: TRBD2 (5 bases). The better agreement between TRBJ2-7 and the DNA end casts doubt on the J call. This CDR3 comprises 16 residues. The germline CDR1 and CDR2 sequences are SGHVS and FQNEAQ. The CDR3 protein is CASSLRGQYPIDEQYF. Here the CDR3 DNA reads TGTGCCAGCAGCTTGAGAGGGCAATACCCGATTGACGAGCAGTACTTC.

This clone showed up just once. This chain connects TRBV19 to TRBJ1-1; D may be TRBD1 (6 bases). Germline loops: CDR1 LNHDA, CDR2 SQIVND (reference sequence). Deletions cut 5 bases from V and 11 bases from J, with 12 bases between. CDR3 length equals 11 residues. CDR3 amino acids: CASSLWTVAFF. CDR3 in DNA: TGTGCCAGTAGTCTATGGACAGTGGCTTTCTTT.

Note on this clone: The identical CDR3 is also encoded by other nucleotide sequences in the sample. The chain combines TRBV6-1 with TRBJ1-2; D remains unclear. Germline CDR1 and CDR2: MNHNS and SASEGT. The ends were cut back, 4 bases at V and 4 bases at J, with 13 bases in the middle. The CDR3 has 14 residues. Written as DNA, the CDR3 is TGTGCCAGCAGTGCTGCAGGCACCTTCTATGGCTACACCTTC. It codes for CASSAAGTFYGYTF.

The CDR3 loop reads CASNSGTGGRDTQYF. The CDR3 nucleotides read TGCGCCAGCAACAGTGGGACAGGGGGAAGAGATACGCAGTATTTT. The chain joins TRBV5-1 to TRBJ2-3; 11 positions match TRBD1. Germline trimming cut 6 bases from V and 5 bases from J; bases unmatched to any gene: 8. CDR3 length: 15 residues. CDR1 and CDR2 (germline): SGHRS, YFSETQ. Full variable domain (rest looked up from reference TRBV5-1 and TRBJ2-3): KAGVTQTPRYLIKTRGQQVTLSCSPISGHRSVSWYQQTPGQGLQFLFEYFSETQRNKGNFPGRFSGRQFSNSRSEMNVSTLELGDSALYLCASNSGTGGRDTQYFGPGTRLTVL.

The V call is TRBV28, the J call TRBJ2-5, with TRBD2 matching over 7 bases. J was trimmed by 3 bases and V by 8 bases; bases with no gene match: 3. In germline, CDR1 is MDHEN, CDR2 SYDVKM. This CDR3 comprises 12 residues. The CDR3 spells CASGGEEETQYF. DNA for the CDR3: TGTGCCAGCGGGGGGGAGGAAGAGACCCAGTACTTC.

V and J are TRBV6-5 and TRBJ1-3; D not resolved. The V end lost 0 bases, the J end lost 5 bases, and 11 bases lay between the germline ends. CDR1 and CDR2 (germline): MNHEY, SVGAGI. The CDR3 is 15 residues long. DNA of the CDR3: TGTGCCAGCAGTTACTCGGGGAAAGGGAGAAACACCATATATTTT. Encoded protein: CASSYSGKGRNTIYF.

J is TRBJ1-1 and V is TRBV5-1, with D unresolved. The length of the CDR3 is 12 residues. The V end lost 4 bases, the J end lost 4 bases, and 8 bases lay between the germline ends. CDR1 SGHRS and CDR2 YFSETQ come from the germline V gene. DNA of the CDR3: TGCGCCAGCAGCGAGGGAACCACTGAAGCTTTCTTT. It translates to CASSEGTTEAFF. The whole variable domain, filled in from reference TRBV5-1 and TRBJ1-1, reads KAGVTQTPRYLIKTRGQQVTLSCSPISGHRSVSWYQQTPGQGLQFLFEYFSETQRNKGNFPGRFSGRQFSNSRSEMNVSTLELGDSALYLCASSEGTTEAFFGQGTRLTVV.

In this sample, this clone turned up once. The chain joins TRBV15 to TRBJ2-5; D gene ambiguous. Germline loops: CDR1 LNHNV, CDR2 YYDKDF (reference sequence). The CDR3 extends over 12 amino acids. V lost 0 bases and J 5 bases, leaving 4 bases between the germline ends. The CDR3 DNA reads TGTGCCACCAGCAGAGATCGGGAGACCCAGTACTTC. This sequence encodes CATSRDRETQYF.

V and J are TRBV4-2 and TRBJ2-5; no firm D call. With the DNA end fitting TRBJ2-7 better, the J assignment may be wrong. The CDR3 sequence is 16 residues long. The germline gives CDR1 LGHNA, CDR2 YNFKEQ. In nucleotides, the CDR3 is TGTGCCAGCAGCCAAGTAAAAACCATACCAGACTACGAGCAGTACTTC. It specifies CASSQVKTIPDYEQYF.

V and J are TRBV9 and TRBJ2-5; TRBD2 aligns across 7 bases. The CDR3 totals 15 residues. The ends lost 0 bases at V and 0 bases at J; junction bases unmatched: 2. Germline CDR1 and CDR2: SGDLS and YYNGEE. In DNA, the CDR3 is TGTGCCAGCAGCGTAGCTGCGGGGGACCAAGAGACCCAGTACTTC. Its translation is CASSVAAGDQETQYF.

J is TRBJ2-7 and V is TRBV27; 7 bases map to TRBD1. This CDR3 is built from 18 residues. CDR1 and CDR2 (germline): MNHEY, SMNVEV (reference sequence). Trimming took 5 bases from V and 2 from J; bases not matched to a gene: 18. CDR3 nucleotides: TGTGCCAGCAGTCCGCGACAGGGCTATGCAACCCGAGCCTACGAGCAGTACTTC. It encodes CASSPRQGYATRAYEQYF.

This rearrangement joins TRBV7-6 to TRBJ2-7; D may match TRBD1 or TRBD2 (5 bases each). The CDR3 is 14 amino acids. Germline values: CDR1 SGHVS, CDR2 FNYEAQ. V was clipped by 5 bases and J by 2 bases, with 13 bases between them. The CDR3 region is CASSPGPAAYEQYF. The CDR3 nucleotides read TGTGCCAGCAGCCCGGGACCTGCCGCCTACGAGCAGTACTTC.

Regarding this clone: At the DNA level, this CDR3 is encoded by other sequences in the same sample as well. The chain has TRBV7-8 and TRBJ1-5; tentatively, D is TRBD1 (5 bases). With 5 bases removed from V and 6 bases from J, the gap between germline ends came to 20 bases. Germline V gives CDR1 SGHVS, CDR2 FQNEAQ. The CDR3 sequence is 16 residues long. CDR3 protein: CASSQGGGPEVQPQHF. The CDR3 nucleotides read TGTGCCAGCAGCCAGGGAGGTGGGCCCGAGGTTCAGCCCCAGCATTTT.

The rearrangement links TRBV6-1 to TRBJ1-1, with D perhaps TRBD1 (5 bases). The V and J ends lost 2 bases and 5 bases respectively, with 9 bases between them. This CDR3 has 13 amino acids. Germline V gene data show CDR1 as MNHNS and CDR2 as SASEGT. CDR3 bases: TGTGCCAGCAGTGAACAGGAGGGGACTGAAGCTTTCTTT. It translates to CASSEQEGTEAFF.

CDR3 loop: CASSSPPAGANYGYTF. The CDR3 DNA reads TGTGCCAGCAGCTCCCCTCCAGCGGGTGCTAACTATGGCTACACCTTC. This sequence joins TRBV7-2 and TRBJ1-2; D not certain. Trimming removed 4 bases from V and 0 bases from J, with 15 bases in between. CDR3 length: 16 amino acids. Germline V gene lookup returns CDR1 SGHTA and CDR2 FQGNSA.

This clone has only a few counts. The rearrangement uses TRBV5-1 and TRBJ2-2; 7 bases fit TRBD1. The CDR3 extends over 15 amino acids. Germline assignment: CDR1 SGHRS and CDR2 YFSETQ. Trimming removed 0 bases from V and 6 bases from J; junction bases left unmatched: 5. The CDR3 here is CASSLGDRDAGELFF. In DNA form, the CDR3 reads TGCGCCAGCAGCTTGGGCGACAGGGATGCCGGGGAGCTGTTTTTT.

The chain carries TRBV6-1 and TRBJ1-5; no definite D call. Trimming removed 6 bases from V and 5 bases from J, with 11 bases in between. Germline lookup yields CDR1 MNHNS and CDR2 SASEGT. The CDR3 totals 13 residues. In nucleotides, the CDR3 is TGTGCCAGCAGGCTACCCGGGGATCAGCCCCAGCATTTT. It encodes CASRLPGDQPQHF.

This chain uses TRBV5-1 with TRBJ1-5; TRBD1 aligns across 7 bases. The J segment lost 7 bases and the V segment lost 4 bases, leaving 8 bases of the junction unmatched. The CDR3 covers 14 residues. Germline V gives CDR1 SGHRS, CDR2 YFSETQ. Written as DNA, the CDR3 is TGCGCCAGCAGCCTCACAGGGGACGGGCAGCCCCAGCATTTT. It codes for CASSLTGDGQPQHF.